Detailed here is one TCR beta chain. The source of the sample is a study of blood T cell repertoires in COVID-19. Study details: Sites in the United States, Italy and Spain provided acute and convalescent COVID-19 samples. PBMCs, B-cell-depleted T cells, or T cells provided the cDNA or gDNA that made up the material.

The CDR3 has 15 amino acids. The germline V gene has CDR1 MDHEN and CDR2 SYDVKM. The V gene end was trimmed by 7 bases and the J gene end by 7 bases; junction bases not matched to a gene: 9. Original handling: Estimation of nucleated cell counts was performed using reference gene primer amplification. Repertoires were generated with immunoSEQ multiplex PCR, while TCRdb's copy carries only in-frame clones and drops some. V and J calls plus clone size are reproduced from that table; the DNA served to infer D and trimming. The sample has approximately 250,000 clones, about 80% seen once. Sample: peripheral blood. This chain connects TRBV28 to TRBJ2-1; TRBD2 matches 11 bases. The TCR comes from a woman aged 45-59 years with acute or convalescent COVID-19. Written as DNA, the CDR3 is TGTGCCAGCACCCGAACTAGCGGGAGTAGTAATGAGCAGTTCTTC. The encoded protein is CASTRTSGSSNEQFF.